These T cell receptor beta chains were read from a single sample in a study of CD8 T cells in ankylosing spondylitis. TCRdb fed the 5' RACE reads into MiXCR, producing one record per CDR3 protein. The sample carries a few hundred thousand distinct CDR3 sequences, 20% recorded once. The sequenced material came from blood, either unsorted or a sorted T cell fraction (not recorded which). All receptors come from a female donor with ankylosing spondylitis or in good health (not recorded which). CDR3s include the opening cysteine and the closing phenylalanine or tryptophan. D genes are given only for firm matches. Where a row states a size, it is once, few, many or the class of an expanded clone; other rows omit it.

d_call clone_size j_call cdr3_length v_call cdr3_nt cdr3_aa
. . TRBJ2-4 17 TRBV4-3 TGCGCCAGCAGCCAAGAGCTGGAACCGTATCGGGTGGGCATTCAGTACTTC CASSQELEPYRVGIQYF
. . TRBJ2-1 14 TRBV9 TGTGCCAGCAGCGGCGGGGAACCCTACAATGAGCAGTTCTTC CASSGGEPYNEQFF
. . TRBJ2-1 15 TRBV7-9 TGTGCCAGCAGGGGATCCGGGACGTACTACAATGAGCAGTTCTTC CASRGSGTYYNEQFF
TRBD1 . TRBJ2-3 15 TRBV12-5 TGTGCTAGTGCCCCACAGGGGGCGCGAGGAGATACGCAGTATTTT CASAPQGARGDTQYF
. . TRBJ1-2 14 TRBV29-1 TGCAGCGTCGGGGCGGGGATCCCCGCCTATGGCTACACCTTC CSVGAGIPAYGYTF
TRBD1 few TRBJ2-1 15 TRBV11-2 TGTGCCAGCAGCTTAGGGACAGGGGGGACTTGGGAGCAGTTCTTC CASSLGTGGTWEQFF
. . TRBJ2-7 17 TRBV30 TGTGCCTGGAGTCCCGTCGGCCCTATAGGGGGACGCTACGAGCAGTACTTC CAWSPVGPIGGRYEQYF
. . TRBJ1-1 12 TRBV12-3/TRBV12-4 TGTGCCAGCACCCCCCCCGTGACTGAAGCTTTCTTT CASTPPVTEAFF
. few TRBJ2-7 14 TRBV7-2 TGTGCCAGCAGGCTCAGGCAGGCCTCCTACGAGCAGTACTTC CASRLRQASYEQYF
TRBD1 . TRBJ1-2 12 TRBV6-5 TGTGCCAGCAGCCCACAGGGGAGAGGCTACACCTTC CASSPQGRGYTF
TRBD1 few TRBJ2-5 15 TRBV5-6 TGTGCCAGCAGCTTCCGGGACAGGGTATGGTTGGCCCAGTACTTC CASSFRDRVWLAQYF
. few TRBJ2-1 16 TRBV7-2 TGTGCCAGCAGCTTCGTTTCCGGTAGCTCCTACAATGAGCAGTTCTTC CASSFVSGSSYNEQFF
TRBD1 . TRBJ2-7 11 TRBV20-1 TGCAGTGTCCCCCCAGGGGGCGAGCAGTACTTC CSVPPGGEQYF
TRBD2 few TRBJ2-1 17 TRBV6-1 TGTGCCAGCAGGGGGACTAGCGGGGCCCTACTATTAAATGAGCAGTTCTTC CASRGTSGALLLNEQFF
. . TRBJ2-3 14 TRBV5-1 TGCGCCAGCAGTGGGGGGACTAGCACAGATACGCAGTATTTT CASSGGTSTDTQYF
TRBD1 . TRBJ2-7 12 TRBV7-9 TGTGCCAGCAGCCCACAGGGGAAGGAGCAGTACTTC CASSPQGKEQYF
TRBD2 . TRBJ2-1 15 TRBV20-1 TGCAGTGCTAGCAGGGGCGGGAGGGTCTACAATGAGCAGTTCTTC CSASRGGRVYNEQFF
. many TRBJ2-7 15 TRBV20-1 TGCAGTGCTAGGGAACAGGGAGCCTTATTCGGCGAGCAGTACTTC CSAREQGALFGEQYF
. . TRBJ1-1 15 TRBV12-3/TRBV12-4 TGTGCCAGCAGTTTAGATATGGCGGTGAACACTGAAGCTTTCTTT CASSLDMAVNTEAFF
. few TRBJ1-2 15 TRBV7-2 TGTGCCAGCAGCTTACTGGGCGTCGCTAACTATGGCTACACCTTC CASSLLGVANYGYTF
. . TRBJ2-2 14 TRBV12-5 TGTGCTAGTGGTGCCGCAGTAAACACCGGGGAGCTGTTTTTT CASGAAVNTGELFF
TRBD1 few TRBJ1-2 13 TRBV7-2 TGTGCCAGCAGCTTTCGGGACAGGGGTGGCTACACCTTC CASSFRDRGGYTF
TRBD1 . TRBJ1-2 14 TRBV24-1 TGTGCCACCAGTGATCCCGGGACAGTCTATGGCTACACCTTC CATSDPGTVYGYTF
. . TRBJ2-7 15 TRBV5-6 TGTGCCAGCAGCTTCTCTTACGGGAGAGGCTACGAGCAGTACTTC CASSFSYGRGYEQYF
TRBD2 . TRBJ2-5 15 TRBV7-6 TGTGCCAGCAGCTTAGTACTAGCGGGAGGAGAGACCCAGTACTTC CASSLVLAGGETQYF
TRBD2 few TRBJ2-1 16 TRBV7-2 TGTGCCAGCAGCCGAATAAGCGGGAGCCAATCGAATGAGCAGTTCTTC CASSRISGSQSNEQFF
. . TRBJ2-1 14 TRBV7-3 TGTGCCAGCAGCTTAGTTAAAGGGGTCGGTGAGCAGTTCTTC CASSLVKGVGEQFF
. few TRBJ1-2 14 TRBV15 TGTGCCACCAGCAGAGTGGGGGGAAACCATGGCTACACCTTC CATSRVGGNHGYTF
. . TRBJ2-3 16 TRBV5-6 TGTGCCAGCAGCCTACACCGACTCCTCGGGAGAGATACGCAGTATTTT CASSLHRLLGRDTQYF
. . TRBJ2-5 12 TRBV5-1 TGCGCCAGCAGCGAAATCCAAGAGACCCAGTACTTC CASSEIQETQYF
. . TRBJ2-2 16 TRBV10-1 TGCGCCAGCTCACAGGCCGTAGGGACCAACACCGGGGAGCTGTTTTTT CASSQAVGTNTGELFF
TRBD1 few TRBJ2-5 13 TRBV30 TGTGCCTGGTCGGGACAGGGGGTAGAGACCCAGTACTTC CAWSGQGVETQYF
. . TRBJ1-2 12 TRBV7-2 TGTGCCAGCAGCTTTCCCGACTATGGCTACACCTTC CASSFPDYGYTF
. many TRBJ1-1 13 TRBV10-3 TGTGCCATCAGTGGTGAATGGGACACTGAAGCTTTCTTT CAISGEWDTEAFF
TRBD2 . TRBJ2-5 13 TRBV20-1 TGCAGTGCTGGGTTCGGGGGGGGGGAGACCCAGTACTTC CSAGFGGGETQYF
. many TRBJ2-2 13 TRBV12-3/TRBV12-4 TGTGCCAGCAGTTTAAAACGGACCGGGGAGCTGTTTTTT CASSLKRTGELFF
. few TRBJ1-5 14 TRBV27 TGTGCCAGCAGTTTGTTGGGCTCAGGGCAGCCCCAGCATTTT CASSLLGSGQPQHF
TRBD2 . TRBJ2-5 17 TRBV18 TGTGCCAGCTCACCGGGCACGACTAGCGGGTACCAAGAGACCCAGTACTTC CASSPGTTSGYQETQYF
TRBD2 . TRBJ2-1 17 TRBV7-2 TGTGCCAGCAGCTTACGGTCACTAGCGGGAGCGATCAATGAGCAGTTCTTC CASSLRSLAGAINEQFF
. . TRBJ1-1 13 TRBV29-1 TGCAGCGCCCGGACACCCCGTCAAACTGAAGCTTTCTTT CSARTPRQTEAFF
. . TRBJ1-6 14 TRBV9 TGTGCCAGCAGCGTAGACCTTGATAACTCACCCCTCCACTTT CASSVDLDNSPLHF
. . TRBJ2-1 15 TRBV3-1 TGTGCCAGCTTACTCCGGGGTAGCGGAAACAATGAGCAGTTCTTC CASLLRGSGNNEQFF
. few TRBJ2-7 15 TRBV10-2 TGCGCCAGCAGTGAGCCGACTGCTTTGGGAGACGAGCAGTACTTC CASSEPTALGDEQYF
. few TRBJ1-4 16 TRBV4-2 TGTGCCAGCAGCCGTCGATTACAGGGAGGAAACGAAAAACTGTTTTTT CASSRRLQGGNEKLFF
. many TRBJ2-3 16 TRBV29-1 TGCAGCCACCACGCTCGGGGATCAAGAGGAACAGATACGCAGTATTTT CSHHARGSRGTDTQYF